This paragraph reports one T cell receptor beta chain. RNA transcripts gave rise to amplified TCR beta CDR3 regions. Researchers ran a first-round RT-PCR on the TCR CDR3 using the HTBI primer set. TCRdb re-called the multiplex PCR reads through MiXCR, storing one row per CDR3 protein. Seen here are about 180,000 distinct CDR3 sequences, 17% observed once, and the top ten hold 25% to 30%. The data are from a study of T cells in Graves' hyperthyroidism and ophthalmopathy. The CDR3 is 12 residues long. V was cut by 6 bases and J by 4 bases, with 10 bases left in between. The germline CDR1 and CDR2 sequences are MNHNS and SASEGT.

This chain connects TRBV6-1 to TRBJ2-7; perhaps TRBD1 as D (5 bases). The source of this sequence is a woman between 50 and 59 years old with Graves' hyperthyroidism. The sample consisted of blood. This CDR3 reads CASSNQGYEQYF. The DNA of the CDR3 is TGTGCCAGCAGCAACCAGGGTTACGAGCAGTACTTC.